The clone carrying this T cell receptor beta chain was seen many times. What it binds is not known. The sample is drawn from a study of T-cell reconstitution after alpha-beta-depleted transplantation in children. General study results and limits: Some patients' high day-60 TCRbeta diversity was traced to surviving recipient T cells and thymic progenitors. At one year after transplant, newly produced T cells mostly accounted for T-cell counts and diversity. Reports say that about two months after transplant, the alpha-beta T cells came out of several hundred graft clones that had expanded.

Unique molecular identifiers were used to barcode this TCRbeta library. From the PCR reads, TCRdb called clonotypes with MiXCR, one entry per CDR3 protein. Of some 150,000 distinct CDR3 sequences detected, 8.8% appear once; the ten largest clones hold less than 20%. From germline, CDR1 is LGHNT and CDR2 FRNRAP. V shed 6 bases, J shed 2 bases, and the junction held 9 bases outside the gene matches. This CDR3 comprises 16 residues. This TCR was sampled from a female patient aged 2-9 years who had a stem cell transplant for congenital amegakaryocytic thrombocytopenia, so the T cells may come from the graft donor. The V and J genes are TRBV12-5 and TRBJ2-2, with 7 bases matching TRBD2. The material sequenced was PBMCs, mostly from graft donor cells, taken 180 days after TCRalphabeta/CD19-depleted stem cell transplant. In DNA form, the CDR3 reads TGTGCTAGTGGCCCCTGGGCTAGCGGAAACACCGGGGAGCTGTTTTTT. Residues: CASGPWASGNTGELFF.